The TCR beta chain described here comes from a study of T cells in Graves' hyperthyroidism and ophthalmopathy. From RNA transcripts, TCR beta CDR3 regions were amplified. HTBI primers were used for first-round RT-PCR of the TCR CDR3. TCRdb re-called the multiplex PCR reads through MiXCR, storing one row per CDR3 protein. The sample lists 550,000 to 700,000 distinct CDR3 sequences, about 15% occurring once. This CDR3 contains 14 residues. Germline V gene lookup returns CDR1 SGHTA and CDR2 FQGNSA. V was cut by 2 bases and J by 3 bases, with 10 bases left in between. Ten or more counts support this clonotype.

The gene calls are TRBV7-2 and TRBJ2-5, with D unresolved. Source material: blood. This receptor was obtained from a woman in her forties with Graves' ophthalmopathy. The CDR3 nucleotides read TGTGCCAGCAGCTTAAACTACAAGGAAGAGACCCAGTACTTC. This translates into CASSLNYKEETQYF.